These T cell receptor beta chains were read from a single sample in a study of T cell responses to AZD1222 COVID-19 vaccine. Clones were read by immunoSEQ multiplex PCR, and TCRdb kept only the in-frame ones, dropping some. The table shows some 120,000 clones, with 70% to 90% occurring only once. Source: peripheral blood, taken on day 0 of AZD1222 vaccination. The receptors come from an adult in good health. CDR3s include the opening cysteine and the closing phenylalanine or tryptophan. The D gene is left open where the match is weak. Size values are once, few and many counts, or a class for expanded clones, and some rows have none.

>TRBD2|.|TRBJ2-5|TRBV7-9
TGTGCCAGCAGCTTAAGAGCGGGAGGACAAGAGACCCAGTACTTC
CASSLRAGGQETQYF
>TRBD1|.|TRBJ2-2|TRBV9
TGTGCCAGCAGCGTAGCTACGAGGGACAGGGGTCGAACCGGGGAGCTGTTTTTT
CASSVATRDRGRTGELFF
>.|.|TRBJ1-1|TRBV5-1
TGCGCCAGCAGCCCAGGCGGGACGGCGAACACTGAAGCTTTCTTT
CASSPGGTANTEAFF
>.|.|TRBJ2-3|TRBV5-6
TGTGCCAGCAGCCCGATTCATACTCCTACAGATACGCAGTATTTT
CASSPIHTPTDTQYF
>.|.|TRBJ2-1|TRBV9
TGTGCCAGCAGCGCCCCGGGACTTTACCTCTACAATGAGCAGTTCTTC
CASSAPGLYLYNEQFF
>.|.|TRBJ2-1|TRBV10-3
TGTGCCATCAGTGAGTCCAATGAGCAGTTCTTC
CAISESNEQFF
>.|.|TRBJ2-7|TRBV15
TGTGCCACCAGCAGAGACTCAGACTCGTCCGAGCAGTACTTC
CATSRDSDSSEQYF
>.|.|TRBJ2-3|TRBV5-6
TGTGCCAGCAGCTTGATTCAGAATACGCAGTATTTT
CASSLIQNTQYF
>.|.|TRBJ2-7|TRBV12-3/TRBV12-4
TGTGCCAGCACGGAGGGGATGATCGACGAGCAGTACTTC
CASTEGMIDEQYF
>.|.|TRBJ2-5|TRBV24-1
TGTGCCACCAGCAAAGGAGAGACCCAGTACTTC
CATSKGETQYF
>.|once|TRBJ1-6|TRBV30
TGTGCCTGGGAACGACAGTCATATAATTCACCCCTCCACTTT
CAWERQSYNSPLHF
>.|.|TRBJ2-2|TRBV19
TGTGCCAGTAGTAGTCTTTTTCATGGACTTGGGGGGCCGATAAACACCGGGGAGCTGTTTTTT
CASSSLFHGLGGPINTGELFF
>.|.|TRBJ2-7|TRBV7-9
TGTGCCAGCAGCAATCCAGGGCTCGCCTACGAGCAGTACTTC
CASSNPGLAYEQYF
>.|.|TRBJ1-5|TRBV2
TGTGCCAGCAGAGTGGGGGGTTGGGATCAGCCCCAGCATTTT
CASRVGGWDQPQHF
>.|.|TRBJ2-7|TRBV6-5
TGTGCCAGCAGTTACTCGAATCAGGGGAGCTCCTACGAGCAGTACTTC
CASSYSNQGSSYEQYF
>.|once|TRBJ1-2|TRBV29-1
TGCAGCGTTGAAGGGGCTCAGGTCCCCCCTAGGAACTATGGCTACACCTTC
CSVEGAQVPPRNYGYTF